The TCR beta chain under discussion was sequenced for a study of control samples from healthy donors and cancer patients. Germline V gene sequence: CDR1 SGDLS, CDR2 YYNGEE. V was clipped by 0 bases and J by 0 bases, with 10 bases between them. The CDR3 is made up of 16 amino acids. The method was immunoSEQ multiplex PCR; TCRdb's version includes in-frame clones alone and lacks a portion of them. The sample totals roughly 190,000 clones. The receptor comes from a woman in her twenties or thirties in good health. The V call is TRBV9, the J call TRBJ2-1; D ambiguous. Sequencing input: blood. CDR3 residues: CASSVASQLSYNEQFF. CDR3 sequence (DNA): TGTGCCAGCAGCGTAGCGTCACAGCTCTCCTACAATGAGCAGTTCTTC.